Presented here are 20 T cell receptor beta chains from one specimen sequenced in a study of control samples from healthy donors and cancer patients. Using immunoSEQ multiplex PCR, the repertoire was profiled, and TCRdb retains in-frame clones only, with some absent. The table has 150,000 or so clones, 80% to 95% seen once. Material: blood. The receptor set was obtained from a man aged 18-30 years in good health.

This chain joins TRBV5-1 and TRBJ2-5, with 10 bases that match TRBD2. CDR3 size: 14 residues. V was clipped by 2 bases and J by 4 bases; unmatched bases: 2. CDR1 SGHRS and CDR2 YFSETQ come from the germline V gene. The CDR3 nucleotides are TGCGCCAGCAGCTTAGAGCGGGGGGGAGAGACCCAGTACTTC. It translates to CASSLERGGETQYF.

This clone was recorded once. The CDR3, as DNA: TGCAGCGCCACTCACCAGGGAATAGGGGACGAGCAGTACTTC. It yields the protein CSATHQGIGDEQYF. The chain recombines TRBV29-1 with TRBJ2-7, with D possibly TRBD1 on 5 matching bases. This CDR3 spans 14 amino acids. In germline, CDR1 is SQVTM, CDR2 ANQGSEA. V lost 7 bases and J lost 5, with 21 bases in between.

V gene TRBV19 combines with J gene TRBJ2-2; 11 bases align to TRBD1. V shed 4 bases, J shed 5 bases, and the junction held 3 bases outside the gene matches. The V gene's germline CDR1 is LNHDA and CDR2 SQIVND (reference sequence). This CDR3 contains 15 residues. In DNA form, the CDR3 reads TGTGCCAGTAGTACCGGGACAGGGGGTACCGGGGAGCTGTTTTTT. Encoded protein: CASSTGTGGTGELFF.

The V call is TRBV7-3, the J call TRBJ1-6; no reliable D call. The V gene lost 0 bases and the J gene lost 10 bases, with 13 bases spanning the gap. Looked up from germline, CDR1 is SGHTA and CDR2 is FQGTGA. This CDR3 is 15 amino acids long. CDR3 sequence (DNA): TGTGCCAGCAGCTTAACCTCCCCGGGATCCTCACCCCTCCACTTT. It codes for CASSLTSPGSSPLHF.

The genes are TRBV5-8 and TRBJ2-3, with 8 bases lining up with TRBD2. The CDR3 has 15 amino acids. Germline V gives CDR1 SGHTS, CDR2 YDEGEE. The V segment lost 2 bases and the J segment 1 base; nucleotides outside the gene matches: 3. In DNA form, the CDR3 reads TGTGCCAGCAGCTTCCAGCGGGAGCGCACAGATACGCAGTATTTT. This sequence encodes CASSFQRERTDTQYF.

The chain employs TRBV29-1 and TRBJ1-4; TRBD1 is a possible D gene (6 bases). Trimming left V 7 bases short and J 5 bases short, with 14 bases between. This CDR3 region has 13 residues. Germline V gene data show CDR1 as SQVTM and CDR2 as ANQGSEA. The CDR3 coding sequence is TGCAGCGCCTCAGGGGTGATGAATGAAAAACTGTTTTTT. It yields the protein CSASGVMNEKLFF.

The CDR3 loop reads CSARVGGGYTF. CDR3 bases: TGCAGTGCTAGAGTAGGTGGTGGCTACACCTTC. The chain recombines TRBV20-1 with TRBJ1-2; no clear D. The germline V and J ends were trimmed by 1 base and 7 bases, with 7 bases remaining between them. The CDR3 extends over 11 amino acids. Germline V gene data show CDR1 as DFQATT and CDR2 as SNEGSKA (reference sequence).

The chain joins TRBV5-6 to TRBJ2-7; D is unclear. This CDR3 is built from 13 residues. Between the trimmed V and J ends, which lost 2 bases and 2 bases, there was a span of 8 bases. Germline V lookup: CDR1 SGHDT, CDR2 YYEEEE. The CDR3 region has the DNA TGTGCCAGCAGCTTAGGTGGGCCCTACGAGCAGTACTTC. This encodes CASSLGGPYEQYF.

The chain recombines TRBV9 with TRBJ2-1, with 11 bases identical to TRBD2. V shed 0 bases and J 9 bases; nucleotides not matched to a gene: 2. Germline V CDR1 and CDR2: SGDLS, YYNGEE. The CDR3 contains 14 residues. CDR3 coding DNA: TGTGCCAGCAGCGTAGGGCTAGCGGGGGGTGAGCAGTTCTTC. As protein: CASSVGLAGGEQFF.

The chain carries TRBV3-1 (or the pseudogene TRBV3-2) and TRBJ2-1; 12 bases map to TRBD2. From germline, CDR1 is LGHDT and CDR2 YNNKEL (reference sequence). The length of the CDR3 is 16 residues. The V segment lost 2 bases and the J segment 6 bases; nucleotides outside the gene matches: 5. CDR3: CASSQLTSGSSNEQFF. CDR3 in DNA: TGTGCCAGCAGCCAATTGACTAGCGGGAGTAGCAATGAGCAGTTCTTC.

The J gene is TRBJ1-5, the V gene TRBV6-2 or TRBV6-3; TRBD1 matches 10 bases. CDR1 and CDR2 from the germline V gene are MNHEY and SVGEGT. The CDR3 consists of 18 residues. Trimming took 3 bases from V and 5 from J; bases not matched to a gene: 13. The DNA for the CDR3 is TGTGCCAGCAGTTATAGACCGGGACAGGGGAAAGTGGATCAGCCCCAGCATTTT. It yields the protein CASSYRPGQGKVDQPQHF.

This clone appeared a single time. The CDR3 is CASSTPGRNTGELFF. The CDR3 DNA follows: TGCGCCAGCAGCACACCGGGACGGAACACCGGGGAGCTGTTTTTT. The chain combines TRBV4-1 with TRBJ2-2, with D perhaps matching TRBD1 or TRBD2 (5 bases each). V was clipped by 5 bases and J by 1 base, with 11 bases between them. CDR1 is MGHRA, CDR2 YSYEKL, per germline. This CDR3 region has 15 residues.

CDR3 sequence (DNA): TGTGCCAGCAGCTTTGAGTACTACGAGCAGTACTTC. Protein sequence: CASSFEYYEQYF. The V call is TRBV7-9, the J call TRBJ2-7; D unclear. V lost 3 bases and J 3 bases, leaving 6 bases between the germline ends. The germline V gene encodes CDR1 SEHNR and CDR2 FQNEAQ (reference sequence). CDR3 length equals 12 residues.

This clone was seen a single time. This chain connects TRBV3-1 (or the pseudogene TRBV3-2) to TRBJ2-7; tentatively, D is TRBD1 (6 bases). CDR1 and CDR2 from the germline V gene are LGHDT and YNNKEL (reference sequence). The V and J ends lost 1 base and 8 bases respectively, with 21 bases between them. The CDR3 contains 16 residues. The CDR3 protein is CASSQVQGDMFGKQYF. CDR3 DNA: TGTGCCAGCAGCCAAGTTCAAGGGGACATGTTTGGGAAGCAGTACTTC.

The J gene is TRBJ2-3, the V gene TRBV6-2 or TRBV6-3; possible D gene TRBD2, 5 bases. The CDR3 runs 15 residues. Germline values: CDR1 MNHEY, CDR2 SVGEGT. Trimming shortened V by 5 bases and J by 6 bases, and 18 bases separated the two germline ends. CDR3 amino acids: CASSMSGSLLDTQYF. DNA for the CDR3: TGTGCCAGCAGTATGTCGGGGTCCTTACTGGATACGCAGTATTTT.

This clone was detected a few times. The rearrangement links TRBV29-1 to TRBJ1-1; D possibly corresponds to TRBD1 (6 bases). Trimming left V 3 bases short and J 8 bases short, with 19 bases between. Germline loops: CDR1 SQVTM, CDR2 ANQGSEA. The CDR3 contains 14 residues. The CDR3 is CSVDGGPNPKEAFF. The CDR3 DNA follows: TGCAGCGTTGATGGGGGGCCCAATCCTAAAGAAGCTTTCTTT. Together with reference TRBV29-1 and TRBJ1-1, the CDR3 gives the full variable domain: SAVISQKPSRDICQRGTSLTIQCQVDSQVTMMFWYRQQPGQSLTLIATANQGSEATYESGFVIDKFPISRPNLTFSTLTVSNMSPEDSSIYLCSVDGGPNPKEAFFGQGTRLTVV.

The CDR3 coding sequence is TGTGCCAGCAGCTCGTACTCGCGAGTTAATGAAAAACTGTTTTTT. It specifies CASSSYSRVNEKLFF. The genes are TRBV7-2 and TRBJ1-4; D gene unclear. The CDR3 is 15 residues long. V lost 4 bases and J 4 bases, leaving 13 bases between the germline ends. The germline V gene has CDR1 SGHTA and CDR2 FQGNSA.

V and J are TRBV27 and TRBJ2-7; 7 nucleotides match TRBD2. V lost 6 bases and J lost 0; bases outside the gene matches: 8. The germline CDR1 and CDR2 sequences are MNHEY and SMNVEV (reference sequence). The CDR3 has 15 residues. CDR3 loop: CASSSRRESSYEQYF. The CDR3 coding sequence is TGTGCCAGCAGCTCCCGGCGGGAGAGCTCCTACGAGCAGTACTTC.

DNA for the CDR3: TGTGCCAGCAGTTTAAAGGCAGGGAGTGTCTATGGCTACACCTTC. It encodes CASSLKAGSVYGYTF. The V and J genes are TRBV27 and TRBJ1-2, with D maybe TRBD1 (5 bases). The V end was cut by 2 bases, the J end by 4 bases, with 14 bases between. CDR3 size: 15 residues. CDR1 and CDR2 from the germline V gene are MNHEY and SMNVEV (reference sequence).

The V gene is TRBV5-8, the J gene TRBJ2-1; 8 bases fit TRBD1. This CDR3 spans 18 amino acids. Per germline, CDR1 SGHTS and CDR2 YDEGEE. V lost 2 bases, J lost 2 bases, and 12 bases stayed unmatched. CDR3 nucleotides: TGTGCCAGCAGCTTCCTATTCCCTCGGACAGGGACCTACAATGAGCAGTTCTTC. Translating gives CASSFLFPRTGTYNEQFF.